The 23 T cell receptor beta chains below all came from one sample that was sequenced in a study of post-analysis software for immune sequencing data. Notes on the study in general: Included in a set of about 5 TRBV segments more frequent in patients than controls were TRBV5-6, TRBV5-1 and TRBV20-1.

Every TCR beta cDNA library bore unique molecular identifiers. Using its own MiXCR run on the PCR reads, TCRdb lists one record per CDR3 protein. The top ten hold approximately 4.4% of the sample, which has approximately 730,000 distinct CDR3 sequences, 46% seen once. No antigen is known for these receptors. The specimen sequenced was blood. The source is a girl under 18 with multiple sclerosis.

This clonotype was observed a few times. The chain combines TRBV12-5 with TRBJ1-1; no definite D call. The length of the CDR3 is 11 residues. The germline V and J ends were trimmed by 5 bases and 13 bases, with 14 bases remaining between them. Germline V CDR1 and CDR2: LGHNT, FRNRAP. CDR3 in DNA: TGTGCTAGTGGTACGGGTTGGGAGGTTTTCTTT. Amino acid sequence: CASGTGWEVFF.

CDR3 bases: TGTGCCAGCAGTGTTGGGGAATGGAGGACTGAAGCTTTCTTT. It is translated as CASSVGEWRTEAFF. This sequence joins TRBV6-1 and TRBJ1-1, with D uncertain. CDR3 length: 14 amino acids. Trimming took 4 bases from V and 5 from J, leaving 14 bases between them. From germline, CDR1 is MNHNS and CDR2 SASEGT.

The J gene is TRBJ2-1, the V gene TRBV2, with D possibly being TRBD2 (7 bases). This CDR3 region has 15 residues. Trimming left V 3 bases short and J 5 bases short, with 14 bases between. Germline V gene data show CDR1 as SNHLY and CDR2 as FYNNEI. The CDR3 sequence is CASSEGGGLNNEQFF. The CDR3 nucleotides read TGTGCCAGCAGTGAGGGGGGGGGCCTCAACAATGAGCAGTTCTTC.

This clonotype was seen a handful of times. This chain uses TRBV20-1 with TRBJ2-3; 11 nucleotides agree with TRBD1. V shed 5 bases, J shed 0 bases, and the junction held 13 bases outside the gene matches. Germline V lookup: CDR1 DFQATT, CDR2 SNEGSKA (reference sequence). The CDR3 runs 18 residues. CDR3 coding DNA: TGCAGTGCTGTCCTTCCGGGACAGGGGGTGGTTAGCACAGATACGCAGTATTTT. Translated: CSAVLPGQGVVSTDTQYF.

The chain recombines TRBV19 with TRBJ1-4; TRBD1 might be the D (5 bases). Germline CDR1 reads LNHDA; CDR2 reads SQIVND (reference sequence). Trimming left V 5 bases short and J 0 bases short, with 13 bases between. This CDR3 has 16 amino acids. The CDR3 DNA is TGTGCCAGTAGTCTATGGGACGGTGCAACTAATGAAAAACTGTTTTTT. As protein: CASSLWDGATNEKLFF. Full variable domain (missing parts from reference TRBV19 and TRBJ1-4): DGGITQSPKYLFRKEGQNVTLSCEQNLNHDAMYWYRQDPGQGLRLIYYSQIVNDFQKGDIAEGYSVSREKKESFPLTVTSAQKNPTAFYLCASSLWDGATNEKLFFGSGTQLSVL.

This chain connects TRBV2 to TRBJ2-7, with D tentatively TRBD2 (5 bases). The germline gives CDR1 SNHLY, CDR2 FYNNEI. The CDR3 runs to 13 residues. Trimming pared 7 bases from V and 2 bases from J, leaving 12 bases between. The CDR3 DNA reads TGTGCCAGCATTGACTACTACACCTACGAGCAGTACTTC. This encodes CASIDYYTYEQYF.

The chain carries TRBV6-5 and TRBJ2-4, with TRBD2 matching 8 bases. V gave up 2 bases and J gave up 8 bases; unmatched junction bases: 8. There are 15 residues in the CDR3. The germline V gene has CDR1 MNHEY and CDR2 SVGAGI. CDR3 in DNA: TGTGCCAGCAGTTACCGGGGGGGGCTAGCGGACATTCAGTACTTC. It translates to CASSYRGGLADIQYF.

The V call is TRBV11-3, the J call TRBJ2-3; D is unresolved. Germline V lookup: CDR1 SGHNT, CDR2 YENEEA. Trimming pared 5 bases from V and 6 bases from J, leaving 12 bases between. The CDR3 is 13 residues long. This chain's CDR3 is CASSETTGDTQYF. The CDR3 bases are TGTGCCAGCAGCGAGACGACGGGCGATACGCAGTATTTT.

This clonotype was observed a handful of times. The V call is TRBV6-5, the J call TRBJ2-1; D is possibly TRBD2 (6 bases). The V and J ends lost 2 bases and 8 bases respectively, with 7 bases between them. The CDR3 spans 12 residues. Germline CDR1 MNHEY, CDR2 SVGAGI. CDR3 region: CASSYGGDEQFF. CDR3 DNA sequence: TGTGCCAGCAGTTACGGCGGGGATGAGCAGTTCTTC.

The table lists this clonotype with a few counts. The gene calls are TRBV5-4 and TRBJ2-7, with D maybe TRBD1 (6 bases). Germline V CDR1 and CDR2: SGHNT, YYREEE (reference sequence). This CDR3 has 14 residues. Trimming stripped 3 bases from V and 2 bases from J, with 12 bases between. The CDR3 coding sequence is TGTGCCAGCAGCTCCGGGACACCCGCCTACGAGCAGTACTTC. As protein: CASSSGTPAYEQYF.

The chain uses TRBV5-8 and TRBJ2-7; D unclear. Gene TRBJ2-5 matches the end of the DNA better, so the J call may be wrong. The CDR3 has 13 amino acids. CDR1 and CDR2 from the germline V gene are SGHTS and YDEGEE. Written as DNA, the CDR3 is TGTGCCAGCAGCCGAGCGCATGGGGAGACCCAGTACTTC. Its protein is CASSRAHGETQYF.

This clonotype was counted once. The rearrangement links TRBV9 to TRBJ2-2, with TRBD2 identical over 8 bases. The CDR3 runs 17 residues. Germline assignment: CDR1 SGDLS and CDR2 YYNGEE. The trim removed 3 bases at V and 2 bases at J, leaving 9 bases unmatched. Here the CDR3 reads CASSAHHSGTNTGELFF. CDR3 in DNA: TGTGCCAGCAGCGCCCACCATAGCGGGACTAACACCGGGGAGCTGTTTTTT.

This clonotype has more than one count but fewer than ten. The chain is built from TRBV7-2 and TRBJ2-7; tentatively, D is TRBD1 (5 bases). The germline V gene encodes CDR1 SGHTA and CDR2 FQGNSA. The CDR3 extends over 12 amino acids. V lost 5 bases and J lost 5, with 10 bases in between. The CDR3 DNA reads TGTGCCAGCAGCCCGGTGGGGCACGAGCAGTACTTC. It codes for CASSPVGHEQYF. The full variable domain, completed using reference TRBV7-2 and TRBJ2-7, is GAGVSQSPSNKVTEKGKDVELRCDPISGHTALYWYRQSLGQGLEFLIYFQGNSAPDKSGLPSDRFSAERTGGSVSTLTIQRTQQEDSAVYLCASSPVGHEQYFGPGTRLTVT.

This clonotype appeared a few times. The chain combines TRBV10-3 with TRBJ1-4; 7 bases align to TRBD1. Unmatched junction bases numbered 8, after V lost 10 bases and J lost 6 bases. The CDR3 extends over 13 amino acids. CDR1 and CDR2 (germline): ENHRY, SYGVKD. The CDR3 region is CATTDREDEKLFF. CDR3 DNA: TGTGCCACGACCGACAGGGAGGATGAAAAACTGTTTTTT.

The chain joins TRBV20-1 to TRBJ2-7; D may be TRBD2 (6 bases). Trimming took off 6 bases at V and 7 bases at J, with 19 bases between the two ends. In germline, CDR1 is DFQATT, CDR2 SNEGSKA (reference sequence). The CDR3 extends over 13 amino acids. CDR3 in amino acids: CSASYRELREQYF. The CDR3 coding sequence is TGCAGTGCCTCTTACCGGGAGCTGCGTGAGCAGTACTTC.

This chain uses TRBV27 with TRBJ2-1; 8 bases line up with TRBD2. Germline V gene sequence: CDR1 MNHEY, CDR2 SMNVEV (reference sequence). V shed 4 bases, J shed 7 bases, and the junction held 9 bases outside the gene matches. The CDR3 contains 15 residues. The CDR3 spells CASSSGTRKSNEQFF. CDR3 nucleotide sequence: TGTGCCAGCAGTTCAGGGACTAGGAAGTCGAATGAGCAGTTCTTC.

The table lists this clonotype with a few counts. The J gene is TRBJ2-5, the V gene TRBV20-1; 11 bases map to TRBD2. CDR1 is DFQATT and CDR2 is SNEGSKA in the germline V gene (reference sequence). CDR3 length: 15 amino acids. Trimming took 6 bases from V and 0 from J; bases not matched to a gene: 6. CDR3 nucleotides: TGCAGTGCGGGGACTAGCGGAGCGTACCAAGAGACCCAGTACTTC. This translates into CSAGTSGAYQETQYF.

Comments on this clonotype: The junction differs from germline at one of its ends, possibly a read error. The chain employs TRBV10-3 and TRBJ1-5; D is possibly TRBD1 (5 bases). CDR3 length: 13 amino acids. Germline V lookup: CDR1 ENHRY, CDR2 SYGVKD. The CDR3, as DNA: TGTGCCATCAGTTCCAGGGAGAATCAGCTCCAGCATTTT. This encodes CAISSRENQLQHF.

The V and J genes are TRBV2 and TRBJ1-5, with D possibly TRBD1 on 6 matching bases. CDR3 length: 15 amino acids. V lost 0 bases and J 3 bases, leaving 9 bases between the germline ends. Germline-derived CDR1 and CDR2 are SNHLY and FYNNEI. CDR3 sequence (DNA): TGTGCCAGCAGTGAAGCGGGGGGCGACAATCAGCCCCAGCATTTT. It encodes CASSEAGGDNQPQHF.

CDR3 sequence reads: CASSRTRGGEQYF. The DNA for the CDR3 is TGTGCCAGCAGCCGGACCCGGGGAGGGGAGCAGTACTTC. V and J are TRBV7-2 and TRBJ2-7; 7 positions match TRBD2. The CDR3 extends over 13 amino acids. V was clipped by 5 bases and J by 7 bases; unmatched bases: 8. Germline V CDR1 and CDR2: SGHTA, FQGNSA.

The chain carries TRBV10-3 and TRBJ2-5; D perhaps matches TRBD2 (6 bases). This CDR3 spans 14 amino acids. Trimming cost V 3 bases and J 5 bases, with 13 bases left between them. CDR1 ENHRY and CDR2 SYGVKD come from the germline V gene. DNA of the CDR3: TGTGCCATCAGTGAAGGCAGGGCGGGGGAGACCCAGTACTTC. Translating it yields CAISEGRAGETQYF.

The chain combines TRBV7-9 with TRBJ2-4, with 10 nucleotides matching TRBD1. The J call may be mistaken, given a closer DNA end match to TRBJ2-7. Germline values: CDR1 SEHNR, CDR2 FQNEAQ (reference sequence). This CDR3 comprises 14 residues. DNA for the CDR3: TGTGCCAGCAGCCGCGGGGACAGGGGTCACGAGCAGTACTTC. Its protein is CASSRGDRGHEQYF.

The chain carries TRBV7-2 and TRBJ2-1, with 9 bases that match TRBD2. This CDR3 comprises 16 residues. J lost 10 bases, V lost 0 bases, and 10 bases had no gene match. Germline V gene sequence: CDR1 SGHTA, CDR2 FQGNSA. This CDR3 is CASSLAPSGARGEQFF. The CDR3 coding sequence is TGTGCCAGCAGCTTAGCGCCTAGCGGGGCCAGGGGAGAGCAGTTCTTC.